The 32 T cell receptor beta chains in this list originate from one sample, sequenced in a study of blood T cells in healthy people across ages. A second PCR, run for about 7 to 11 cycles, used a sample-barcoded 5' primer plus a J-beta primer mix. TCRdb re-derived calls from the 5' RACE reads in MiXCR, one entry per CDR3 protein. The sample contains some 560,000 distinct CDR3 sequences, approximately 26% of which appear only once. This sample also belongs to another study, concerning T cells of mothers and their children.

The sample was blood. The source of these receptors is a boy between 2 and 15 years old in good health.

This clonotype has just one count. The V call is TRBV15, the J call TRBJ1-6; 7 nucleotides align to TRBD1. The CDR3 is made up of 22 amino acids. CDR1 LNHNV and CDR2 YYDKDF come from the germline V gene (reference sequence). With 0 bases clipped from V and 10 bases from J, the junction kept 27 bases outside the gene matches. The CDR3 DNA sequence: TGTGCCACCAGCAGAGAGGCCCTAGTAGGGGACAGTATCCTCGGGGATGGATCACCCCTCCACTTT. Its translation: CATSREALVGDSILGDGSPLHF.

The chain couples TRBV6-5 to TRBJ2-7, with 7 bases fitting TRBD1. Germline V gene data show CDR1 as MNHEY and CDR2 as SVGAGI. Trimming cost V 6 bases and J 3 bases; bases outside gene matches: 8. The CDR3 spans 14 residues. CDR3 nucleotides: TGTGCCAGCAGAACCCCGGGGACAGACTACGAGCAGTACTTC. It is translated as CASRTPGTDYEQYF.

V usage is TRBV20-1 and J usage is TRBJ1-5; no firm D call. Germline CDR1 reads DFQATT; CDR2 reads SNEGSKA (reference sequence). The germline V and J ends were trimmed by 0 bases and 7 bases, with 7 bases remaining between them. The CDR3 runs 12 residues. The CDR3: CSARESGQPQHF. The CDR3, as DNA: TGCAGTGCTAGAGAGAGTGGGCAGCCCCAGCATTTT.

This clonotype turned up a few times. This chain links TRBV19 with TRBJ1-1, with 11 bases identical to TRBD1. In germline, CDR1 is LNHDA, CDR2 SQIVND (reference sequence). The CDR3 has 16 residues. V trimming: 5 bases; J trimming: 0 bases; junction bases outside the gene matches: 5. CDR3 loop: CASSPGTGGMNTEAFF. The DNA for the CDR3 is TGTGCCAGTAGTCCCGGGACAGGGGGAATGAACACTGAAGCTTTCTTT.

This rearrangement joins TRBV11-2 to TRBJ2-7, with no clear D. V lost 1 base, J lost 2 bases, and 12 bases lay in between. The CDR3 is 15 residues long. Germline-derived CDR1 and CDR2 are SGHAT and FQNNGV. CDR3 residues: CASSLGGGPTYEQYF. Here the CDR3 DNA reads TGTGCCAGCAGCTTAGGTGGTGGGCCGACCTACGAGCAGTACTTC.

The chain links TRBV7-2 to TRBJ2-3, with D perhaps matching TRBD1 (6 bases). Germline CDR1 and CDR2: SGHTA and FQGNSA. The V end lost 5 bases, the J end lost 0 bases, and 12 bases lay between the germline ends. The CDR3 contains 15 residues. CDR3 nucleotide sequence: TGTGCCAGCAGCCTGCAGGGGATTAGCACAGATACGCAGTATTTT. Residues: CASSLQGISTDTQYF.

The rearrangement uses TRBV30 and TRBJ2-1, with 9 bases identical to TRBD1. CDR3 length equals 12 residues. Germline lookup yields CDR1 GTSNPN and CDR2 SVGIG (reference sequence). V trimming: 7 bases; J trimming: 7 bases; junction bases outside the gene matches: 5. The CDR3 nucleotides are TGTGCCTACCAGGGGACAGGGAATGAGCAGTTCTTC. Translated, it gives CAYQGTGNEQFF.

This rearrangement joins TRBV20-1 to TRBJ2-5; D may be TRBD1 (6 bases). The J call is uncertain, as TRBJ2-1 better fits the DNA end. Per the germline V gene, CDR1 is DFQATT and CDR2 is SNEGSKA (reference sequence). CDR3 length: 16 residues. The CDR3 region has the DNA TGCAGTGCTAGAGATGGGCCCGAGGGGGCCTACAATGAGCAGTTCTTC. Its translation is CSARDGPEGAYNEQFF.

On this clonotype itself: One end of the junction varies from germline; a read error may be responsible. The rearrangement uses TRBV9 and TRBJ2-5; 8 bases line up with TRBD2. Per the germline V gene, CDR1 is SGDLS and CDR2 is YYNGEE. There are 15 residues in the CDR3. DNA for the CDR3: TGTACCAGCAGCGCCAGCGGGAGCATTGGGGAGACCCAGTACTTC. It is translated as CTSSASGSIGETQYF.

This clonotype has a handful of counts. The chain joins TRBV20-1 to TRBJ2-7, with D possibly being TRBD1 or TRBD2 (6 bases each). Germline CDR1 is DFQATT and CDR2 is SNEGSKA (reference sequence). V lost 3 bases to trimming and J lost 10 bases, with 40 bases between them. The CDR3 is 20 residues long. The CDR3 loop reads CSASDRGGILALFPVIPQYF. The CDR3 DNA sequence: TGCAGTGCTAGCGACCGAGGGGGAATACTAGCCCTGTTCCCCGTCATTCCCCAGTACTTC.

The chain uses TRBV20-1 and TRBJ2-5; possibly TRBD1 for D (5 bases). V lost 3 bases and J lost 0, with 11 bases in between. Germline lookup yields CDR1 DFQATT and CDR2 SNEGSKA (reference sequence). The CDR3 runs 14 residues. The CDR3: CSARGPHYQETQYF. The CDR3 region has the DNA TGCAGTGCTAGGGGGCCGCACTACCAAGAGACCCAGTACTTC.

This chain connects TRBV6-1 to TRBJ1-3, with no clear D. There are 13 residues in the CDR3. V was shortened by 2 bases and J by 7 bases, with 9 bases between the two germline ends. The germline CDR1 and CDR2 sequences are MNHNS and SASEGT. CDR3 in amino acids: CASSERSANTIYF. The DNA for the CDR3 is TGTGCCAGCAGTGAACGCAGCGCGAACACCATATATTTT.

This clonotype appeared a few times. V and J are TRBV18 and TRBJ2-2; the D is unclear. This CDR3 region has 14 residues. Trimming cost V 1 base and J 5 bases, with 8 bases left between them. Germline assignment: CDR1 KGHSH and CDR2 LQKENI. CDR3 sequence (DNA): TGTGCCAGCTCACCACAAGCAGAAACCGGGGAGCTGTTTTTT. Translating it yields CASSPQAETGELFF.

This chain links TRBV7-6 with TRBJ2-5; D assignment may be TRBD1 or TRBD2 (6 bases each). The end of the DNA is better explained by TRBJ2-7, so the J call may be wrong. The CDR3 has 18 residues. CDR1 and CDR2 (germline): SGHVS, FNYEAQ. Here the CDR3 reads CASSLSPYRDKEGYEQYF. Here the CDR3 DNA reads TGTGCCAGCAGCCTATCCCCTTACCGGGACAAGGAGGGCTACGAGCAGTACTTC.

The rearrangement links TRBV12-5 to TRBJ2-5; no firm D call. Germline CDR1 and CDR2: LGHNT and FRNRAP. V dropped 3 bases and J dropped 4 bases, with 3 bases sitting between them. The CDR3 sequence is 11 residues long. The CDR3 DNA reads as TGTGCTAGTGGTTTTGGAGAGACCCAGTACTTC. Translation gives CASGFGETQYF.

This clonotype was recorded only once. Without the conserved terminal phenylalanine or tryptophan, this CDR3 likely stems from a read error. V usage is TRBV3-1 and J usage is TRBJ2-4, with D possibly TRBD2 on 5 matching bases. The V gene lost 5 bases and the J gene lost 7 bases, with 15 bases spanning the gap. CDR3 length equals 14 residues. Germline CDR1 is LGHDT and CDR2 is YNNKEL (reference sequence). CDR3 coding DNA: TGTGCCAGCAGCACTCGCGGCACGGGGAACATTCAGTACTTG. Amino acids: CASSTRGTGNIQYL.

This clonotype has just one count. The V and J genes are TRBV12-3 or TRBV12-4 and TRBJ2-5; tentatively, D is TRBD2 (5 bases). The CDR3 consists of 15 residues. With 3 bases removed from V and 4 bases from J, the gap between germline ends came to 15 bases. The CDR3 is CASSFEGVVGETQYF. Here the CDR3 DNA reads TGTGCCAGCAGTTTTGAGGGAGTGGTCGGAGAGACCCAGTACTTC.

This clonotype was observed a handful of times. The CDR3 sequence is CSARVGRTYNEQFF. CDR3 DNA: TGCAGTGCTAGAGTCGGGAGGACCTACAATGAGCAGTTCTTC. This chain links TRBV20-1 with TRBJ2-5, with 7 bases lining up with TRBD2. Gene TRBJ2-1 matches the end of the DNA better, so the J call may be wrong. The germline gives CDR1 DFQATT, CDR2 SNEGSKA (reference sequence). The CDR3 has 14 amino acids.

This clonotype was found many times. This rearrangement joins TRBV29-1 to TRBJ1-4; TRBD1 matches at 7 bases. In germline, CDR1 is SQVTM, CDR2 ANQGSEA. The ends lost 6 bases at V and 6 bases at J; junction bases unmatched: 4. The CDR3 length is 12 residues. The CDR3 loop is CSVEGTDEKLFF. In DNA, the CDR3 is TGCAGCGTCGAGGGGACAGATGAAAAACTGTTTTTT.

This chain connects TRBV12-3 or TRBV12-4 to TRBJ1-2; D is possibly TRBD1 (5 bases). V dropped 7 bases and J dropped 4 bases, with 13 bases sitting between them. The CDR3 runs to 13 residues. The CDR3 sequence is CASNIRGPYGYTF. As DNA, the CDR3 is TGTGCCAGCAATATCCGGGGCCCCTATGGCTACACCTTC.

The chain uses TRBV9 and TRBJ2-3, with D tentatively TRBD2 (5 bases). Germline CDR1 reads SGDLS; CDR2 reads YYNGEE. V was pared by 0 bases and J by 3 bases, with 11 bases between. The CDR3 runs to 15 residues. The CDR3 DNA reads TGTGCCAGCAGCGTAGAGGGAGCTGGGACAGATACGCAGTATTTT. Protein sequence: CASSVEGAGTDTQYF.

This clonotype was observed a few times. The chain joins TRBV12-5 to TRBJ1-2; possibly TRBD1 for D (6 bases). The CDR3 loop spans 12 amino acids. V was shortened by 6 bases and J by 8 bases, with 13 bases between the two germline ends. CDR1 is LGHNT, CDR2 FRNRAP, per germline. The CDR3 protein is CASGQGGFGYTF. The DNA for the CDR3 is TGTGCTAGTGGCCAAGGGGGATTCGGCTACACCTTC.

V gene TRBV6-5 combines with J gene TRBJ2-7; possibly TRBD1 for D (6 bases). The V and J ends lost 2 bases and 7 bases respectively, with 21 bases between them. The CDR3 has 16 amino acids. Germline V lookup: CDR1 MNHEY, CDR2 SVGAGI. The CDR3 region has the DNA TGTGCCAGCAGTTACAACTCCCCTACAGGGAACGGAGAGCAGTACTTC. This sequence encodes CASSYNSPTGNGEQYF.

This chain connects TRBV19 to TRBJ1-6; perhaps TRBD1 as D (5 bases). The CDR3 covers 15 residues. With 6 bases removed from V and 8 bases from J, the gap between germline ends came to 17 bases. The germline CDR1 and CDR2 sequences are LNHDA and SQIVND (reference sequence). CDR3 in DNA: TGTGCCAGTAGCCTGGACTCTCCGGGGGATTCACCCCTCCACTTT. Its translation: CASSLDSPGDSPLHF.

V gene TRBV20-1 combines with J gene TRBJ2-7; TRBD1 matches at 8 bases. Germline-derived CDR1 and CDR2 are DFQATT and SNEGSKA (reference sequence). The length of the CDR3 is 13 residues. The ends lost 2 bases at V and 3 bases at J; junction bases unmatched: 3. This CDR3 is CSARLDRGYEQYF. The CDR3 DNA sequence: TGCAGTGCTAGACTTGACAGGGGCTACGAGCAGTACTTC.

V is TRBV6-1 and J is TRBJ1-3; unclear D gene. This CDR3 has 15 amino acids. V was trimmed by 3 bases and J by 0 bases, leaving 9 bases between them. CDR1 and CDR2 (germline): MNHNS, SASEGT. CDR3 in DNA: TGTGCCAGCAGTGATCGCCGGGCCTCTGGAAACACCATATATTTT. Protein sequence: CASSDRRASGNTIYF.

This clonotype occurred a few times. V gene TRBV5-1 combines with J gene TRBJ2-2; D unresolved. Germline CDR1 is SGHRS and CDR2 is YFSETQ. With 3 bases removed from V and 0 bases from J, the gap between germline ends came to 6 bases. The CDR3 extends over 14 amino acids. This CDR3 reads CASSYGANTGELFF. The DNA of the CDR3 is TGCGCCAGCAGCTATGGCGCGAACACCGGGGAGCTGTTTTTT.

J is TRBJ2-7 and V is TRBV7-9; possible D gene TRBD1, 6 bases. This CDR3 spans 14 amino acids. Germline-derived CDR1 and CDR2 are SEHNR and FQNEAQ (reference sequence). V lost 5 bases and J lost 2, with 13 bases in between. The CDR3 nucleotides read TGTGCCAGCAGCCGGCCCACAGGGCCCTACGAGCAGTACTTC. It translates to CASSRPTGPYEQYF.

The V gene is TRBV14, the J gene TRBJ1-2; D may be TRBD1 (6 bases). This CDR3 has 16 residues. Trimming left V 2 bases short and J 3 bases short, with 16 bases between. The V gene's germline CDR1 is SGHDN and CDR2 FVKESK. The CDR3 nucleotides are TGTGCCAGCAGCCAACCCACGGAAGGGGGATACTATGGCTACACCTTC. It yields the protein CASSQPTEGGYYGYTF.

The sample holds a few counts of this clonotype. The CDR3 region has the DNA TGTGCCATCAGTGAGTCTCTTGAATTCCAGCAGTTCTTC. Its protein is CAISESLEFQQFF. J is TRBJ2-5 and V is TRBV10-3; no definite D call. The J call could be wrong; TRBJ2-1 is a better fit for the DNA end. Germline V gives CDR1 ENHRY, CDR2 SYGVKD. The CDR3 sequence is 13 residues long.

This clonotype has ten or more counts. The V call is TRBV25-1, the J call TRBJ2-5, with a possible D match to TRBD1 (6 bases). The CDR3 has 15 residues. Per germline, CDR1 MGHDK and CDR2 SYGVNS. The V gene lost 2 bases and the J gene lost 4 bases, with 14 bases spanning the gap. The CDR3 here is CASSEAQGIRETQYF. The CDR3 DNA sequence: TGTGCCAGCAGTGAAGCACAGGGAATACGAGAGACCCAGTACTTC.

A remark on this clonotype: Without the conserved terminal phenylalanine or tryptophan, this CDR3 likely stems from a read error. The rearrangement uses TRBV12-3 or TRBV12-4 and TRBJ2-5, with 10 bases that match TRBD2. The CDR3 contains 15 residues. Germline trimming cut 6 bases from V and 1 base from J; bases unmatched to any gene: 5. The CDR3 sequence is CASSRRTSGQETQYL. The CDR3 nucleotides read TGTGCCAGCAGCCGACGGACTAGCGGCCAAGAGACCCAGTACCTC.